The 27 T cell receptor beta chains below all came from one sample that was sequenced in a study of shared clonotypes between healthy human individuals. Here immunoSEQ multiplex PCR was the method, and the copy in TCRdb shows in-frame clones only, minus some. The table has 2,500,000 or so clones, roughly 92% seen once. The sequenced sample was naive CD4+ T cells sorted from blood. Subset of the sample: CD45RA+ positively selected. The receptors originated from a man aged 18 to 30 in good health.

The table lists this clone with a count of one. Other DNA sequences in the same sample also yield this CDR3. The chain couples TRBV7-9 to TRBJ2-3; D call uncertain. Germline CDR1 is SEHNR and CDR2 is FQNEAQ (reference sequence). The CDR3 extends over 12 amino acids. Trimming pared 5 bases from V and 3 bases from J, leaving 6 bases between. This chain's CDR3 is CASSRGTDTQYF. CDR3 nucleotide sequence: TGTGCCAGCAGCCGCGGAACAGATACGCAGTATTTT.

With regard to this clone: Different DNA sequences within this sample yield the same CDR3. The J gene is TRBJ2-7, the V gene TRBV5-6; D call uncertain. The CDR3 has 12 amino acids. V gave up 1 base and J gave up 4 bases, with 6 bases separating them. The V gene's germline CDR1 is SGHDT and CDR2 YYEEEE. As DNA, the CDR3 is TGTGCCAGCAGCTTGTCTGGATACGAGCAGTACTTC. This encodes CASSLSGYEQYF.

The V call is TRBV19, the J call TRBJ2-2; no clear D. The V end was cut by 4 bases, the J end by 5 bases, with 11 bases between. Germline CDR1 LNHDA, CDR2 SQIVND (reference sequence). The CDR3 is 14 amino acids. The CDR3 nucleotides are TGTGCCAGTAGTAGTTCCCGGCGAACCGGGGAGCTGTTTTTT. Its protein product is CASSSSRRTGELFF. The whole variable domain, remainder taken from reference TRBV19 and TRBJ2-2, is DGGITQSPKYLFRKEGQNVTLSCEQNLNHDAMYWYRQDPGQGLRLIYYSQIVNDFQKGDIAEGYSVSREKKESFPLTVTSAQKNPTAFYLCASSSSRRTGELFFGEGSRLTVL.

The V call is TRBV5-1, the J call TRBJ2-2, with TRBD2 matching 14 bases. Per the germline V gene, CDR1 is SGHRS and CDR2 is YFSETQ. The CDR3 length is 17 residues. Germline trimming cut 5 bases from V and 4 bases from J; bases unmatched to any gene: 7. The CDR3 loop reads CASSSGLAGVVTGELFF. CDR3 nucleotides: TGCGCCAGCAGTTCGGGACTAGCGGGAGTAGTCACCGGGGAGCTGTTTTTT.

J is TRBJ2-7 and V is TRBV11-2; 13 bases line up with TRBD2. J lost 0 bases, V lost 1 base, and 9 bases had no gene match. The CDR3 runs 19 residues. Germline V gene sequence: CDR1 SGHAT, CDR2 FQNNGV. The CDR3 DNA reads TGTGCCAGCAGCTTAGTCGGCGGGACTAGCGGGGAGAGCTCCTACGAGCAGTACTTC. It codes for CASSLVGGTSGESSYEQYF.

The chain employs TRBV4-1 and TRBJ2-3; perhaps D is TRBD1 or TRBD2 (5 bases each). The V end lost 4 bases, the J end lost 7 bases, and 24 bases lay between the germline ends. The length of the CDR3 is 17 residues. CDR1 and CDR2 (germline): MGHRA, YSYEKL. This CDR3 reads CASSRPSGTSGGYTQYF. The CDR3 nucleotides read TGCGCCAGCAGCCGACCTTCCGGGACCTCCGGCGGGTATACGCAGTATTTT.

V gene TRBV6-1 combines with J gene TRBJ2-3, with TRBD2 matching over 10 bases. Germline V lookup: CDR1 MNHNS, CDR2 SASEGT. The CDR3 is made up of 18 amino acids. Trimming cost V 3 bases and J 4 bases; bases outside gene matches: 13. CDR3 in amino acids: CASSETSGFERSPDTQYF. CDR3 nucleotide sequence: TGTGCCAGCAGTGAGACTAGCGGGTTCGAACGTTCTCCAGATACGCAGTATTTT.

In this sample, this clone turned up once. V is TRBV7-2 and J is TRBJ1-1; maybe TRBD1 (6 bases). The germline CDR1 and CDR2 sequences are SGHTA and FQGNSA. The length of the CDR3 is 14 residues. The ends were cut back, 3 bases at V and 5 bases at J, with 13 bases in the middle. The chain's CDR3 is CASSFQGKKTEAFF. Written as DNA, the CDR3 is TGTGCCAGCAGCTTCCAGGGGAAGAAGACTGAAGCTTTCTTT.

The J gene is TRBJ1-1, the V gene TRBV5-4; 10 nucleotides align to TRBD1. Germline lookup yields CDR1 SGHNT and CDR2 YYREEE (reference sequence). The CDR3 runs to 15 residues. The V and J ends lost 6 bases and 1 base, in that order; junction bases with no gene match: 6. CDR3 protein: CASNRQGASNTEAFF. CDR3 nucleotide sequence: TGTGCCAGCAACCGACAGGGGGCCTCGAACACTGAAGCTTTCTTT.

The J gene is TRBJ1-2, the V gene TRBV28; D is unresolved. From germline, CDR1 is MDHEN and CDR2 SYDVKM. V lost 2 bases to trimming and J lost 2 bases, with 9 bases between them. The CDR3 is 14 residues long. CDR3 sequence reads: CASSLVAGNYGYTF. The CDR3 DNA follows: TGTGCCAGCAGTTTAGTAGCAGGAAACTATGGCTACACCTTC.

The chain joins TRBV5-1 to TRBJ2-6, with 10 nucleotides matching TRBD1. This CDR3 contains 18 residues. Germline values: CDR1 SGHRS, CDR2 YFSETQ. The V gene end was trimmed by 5 bases and the J gene end by 4 bases; junction bases not matched to a gene: 12. The CDR3 region is CASSPRQGAGGGANVLTF. The CDR3 bases are TGCGCCAGCAGTCCCCGACAGGGGGCAGGAGGAGGGGCCAACGTCCTGACTTTC.

The rearrangement uses TRBV25-1 and TRBJ1-2, with 7 bases matching TRBD1. The CDR3 totals 13 residues. V lost 4 bases to trimming and J lost 4 bases; unmatched junction nucleotides: 3. In germline, CDR1 is MGHDK, CDR2 SYGVNS. The CDR3 DNA sequence: TGTGCCAGCAGTGGGGGGACAGTCTATGGCTACACCTTC. This gives the protein CASSGGTVYGYTF.

The gene calls are TRBV6-4 and TRBJ1-5; D unclear. This CDR3 is built from 14 residues. Between the trimmed V and J ends, which lost 4 bases and 3 bases, there was a span of 10 bases. CDR1 and CDR2 from the germline V gene are MRHNA and SNTAGT. This CDR3 reads CASSVRAFNQPQHF. The CDR3 nucleotides are TGTGCCAGCAGTGTCCGGGCCTTCAATCAGCCCCAGCATTTT.

This sequence joins TRBV9 and TRBJ2-3; 7 bases are shared with TRBD2. The CDR3 is 15 residues long. Trimming at V came to 3 bases and at J to 4 bases, leaving 8 bases not matched to a gene. Germline V lookup: CDR1 SGDLS, CDR2 YYNGEE. The DNA for the CDR3 is TGTGCCAGCAGCGGAAGCGGGAAAGGCCCAGATACGCAGTATTTT. This translates into CASSGSGKGPDTQYF.

The J gene is TRBJ1-1, the V gene TRBV23-1; TRBD1 is a possible D gene (5 bases). TRBV23-1 is filed as an ORF, its function uncertain. CDR3 length: 15 residues. Trimming cost V 8 bases and J 5 bases, with 21 bases left between them. CDR3 residues: CASPQGPGPGTEAFF. The CDR3 region has the DNA TGCGCCAGCCCCCAGGGTCCGGGGCCAGGGACTGAAGCTTTCTTT.

The chain couples TRBV6-1 to TRBJ2-7, with 9 bases aligning to TRBD1. This CDR3 spans 13 amino acids. The V and J ends lost 10 bases and 0 bases, in that order; junction bases with no gene match: 4. The germline V gene encodes CDR1 MNHNS and CDR2 SASEGT. The CDR3 DNA sequence: TGTGCCACCCGGGACAGGGCCTCCTACGAGCAGTACTTC. Translated, it gives CATRDRASYEQYF.

The V call is TRBV10-3, the J call TRBJ1-3; D gene unclear. Germline V gene sequence: CDR1 ENHRY, CDR2 SYGVKD. The CDR3 length is 13 residues. The ends were cut back, 4 bases at V and 15 bases at J, with 19 bases in the middle. CDR3 sequence: CAISVSQSKAGYF. Here the CDR3 DNA reads TGTGCCATCAGTGTAAGCCAGTCCAAGGCGGGATATTTT.

This sequence joins TRBV4-2 and TRBJ2-5; D possibly corresponds to TRBD1 (6 bases). There are 15 residues in the CDR3. Germline V lookup: CDR1 LGHNA, CDR2 YNFKEQ. The ends were cut back, 0 bases at V and 3 bases at J, with 11 bases in the middle. The CDR3 DNA follows: TGTGCCAGCAGCCAAGAGGACAGAGTTGAAGAGACCCAGTACTTC. Translated: CASSQEDRVEETQYF.

This chain links TRBV5-1 with TRBJ2-1; unclear D gene. The CDR3 length is 13 residues. The germline CDR1 and CDR2 sequences are SGHRS and YFSETQ. V dropped 2 bases and J dropped 7 bases, with 10 bases sitting between them. CDR3 protein: CASSLAWGNEQFF. CDR3 nucleotide sequence: TGCGCCAGCAGCTTAGCATGGGGTAATGAGCAGTTCTTC.

This clone was seen once. The chain recombines TRBV10-3 with TRBJ2-1; 11 bases align to TRBD2. The CDR3 is 16 residues long. Trimming cost V 5 bases and J 8 bases; bases outside gene matches: 11. The germline V gene encodes CDR1 ENHRY and CDR2 SYGVKD. The CDR3 region is CAISSGTSGTQDEQFF. The CDR3 nucleotides are TGTGCCATCAGTTCCGGGACTAGCGGTACTCAAGATGAGCAGTTCTTC.

Written as DNA, the CDR3 is TGTGCCATCAGTCGACAGGGCTGGGATTCACCCCTCCACTTT. Translating gives CAISRQGWDSPLHF. The rearrangement uses TRBV10-3 and TRBJ1-6, with 7 bases that match TRBD1. The CDR3 covers 14 residues. J gave up 8 bases and V 5 bases, and 6 bases lay outside the gene matches. CDR1 is ENHRY and CDR2 is SYGVKD in the germline V gene.

A single count supports this clone. The chain uses TRBV30 and TRBJ2-5; 10 bases align to TRBD2. V shed 3 bases, J shed 5 bases, and the junction held 6 bases outside the gene matches. This CDR3 is built from 14 residues. The germline CDR1 and CDR2 sequences are GTSNPN and SVGIG (reference sequence). The CDR3 nucleotides read TGTGCCTGGAGGCGAGCGGGGGGGCTGGAGACCCAGTACTTC. Its protein product is CAWRRAGGLETQYF.

The V call is TRBV5-6, the J call TRBJ2-5; D remains ambiguous. Between the trimmed V and J ends, which lost 7 bases and 2 bases, there was a span of 9 bases. Germline V gene data show CDR1 as SGHDT and CDR2 as YYEEEE. This CDR3 is built from 12 residues. The CDR3 nucleotides read TGTGCCAGCGGCCCTGAGCAAGAGACCCAGTACTTC. It is translated as CASGPEQETQYF.

The chain recombines TRBV9 with TRBJ1-2; D is perhaps TRBD1 (5 bases). V lost 2 bases and J lost 8, with 16 bases in between. The CDR3 consists of 14 residues. Looked up from germline, CDR1 is SGDLS and CDR2 is YYNGEE. CDR3 DNA sequence: TGTGCCAGCAGCGTTAGGGGAGGAGCAGAAGGCTACACCTTC. Amino acids: CASSVRGGAEGYTF.

A word on this clone: Distinct nucleotide sequences in the sample also encode this CDR3. The rearrangement uses TRBV7-9 and TRBJ2-5; TRBD1 matches at 8 bases. Trimming took 0 bases from V and 3 from J; bases not matched to a gene: 6. Germline loops: CDR1 SEHNR, CDR2 FQNEAQ (reference sequence). This CDR3 has 16 residues. The CDR3, as DNA: TGTGCCAGCAGCTTAGCGCGCGACAGGGGTAAAGAGACCCAGTACTTC. Its translation is CASSLARDRGKETQYF.

This rearrangement joins TRBV4-1 to TRBJ2-3; D is unresolved. The CDR3 contains 11 residues. Germline CDR1 is MGHRA and CDR2 is YSYEKL. Trimming took 1 base from V and 12 from J, leaving 8 bases between them. In nucleotides, the CDR3 is TGCGCCAGCAGCCAAGGGAGCTCCCAGTATTTT. Translated: CASSQGSSQYF.

This clone came up once. This chain uses TRBV5-5 with TRBJ2-7, with 9 bases aligning to TRBD1. Trimming at V came to 3 bases and at J to 2 bases, leaving 6 bases not matched to a gene. This CDR3 has 15 residues. CDR1 is SGHKS, CDR2 YYEKEE, per germline (reference sequence). The CDR3 region has the DNA TGTGCCAGCAGCTGGGGACAGGGTAACCCCTACGAGCAGTACTTC. It translates to CASSWGQGNPYEQYF.